This T cell receptor beta chain was documented in a study of T cell repertoires in cytomegalovirus infection. Study conclusions and caveats: Summed frequency of shared TCR beta families picked out CMV carriers who also had the relevant HLA. Dominating the ex vivo response were HLA-C-restricted CMV-specific TCR beta clonotypes.

V was trimmed by 5 bases and J by 4 bases, leaving 15 bases between them. The CDR3 has 15 amino acids. The V gene's germline CDR1 is LNHDA and CDR2 SQIVND (reference sequence). This clonotype showed up just a few times. Its antigen is unidentified. TCRdb passed the reads through MiXCR, listing each CDR3 protein once. Among 650,000 to 850,000 distinct CDR3 sequences listed, roughly 28% were seen once. The starting material was cultured CD8+ T cells from PBMCs, obtained from culture after CMV antigen stimulation. The source of this sequence is a human donor in good health (CMV status not recorded). Some clones in this sample may be carry-over from other donors' samples. The chain is built from TRBV19 and TRBJ1-5; weak D call: TRBD1 (6 bases). In DNA form, the CDR3 reads TGTGCCAGTAGTCCAAGTACAGGGTGGAATCAGCCCCAGCATTTT. Protein product: CASSPSTGWNQPQHF.